The subject of this entry is one T cell receptor (beta chain). The assay was immunoSEQ multiplex PCR, and TCRdb's table has in-frame clones only and misses some. The repertoire includes 70,000 to 95,000 clones, over 90% of them detected once, and less than 0.75% sits in the top ten. The sample is drawn from a study of OX40 agonist ivuxolimab in advanced cancers. Study summary: It was permissible to have had prior anti-PD-1, anti-PD-L1 or anti-CTLA-4 therapy, and about 40% had some.

The CDR3 has 16 residues. Trimming pared 5 bases from V and 5 bases from J, leaving 21 bases between. The germline gives CDR1 MDHEN, CDR2 SYDVKM. The chain is built from TRBV28 and TRBJ2-5; possible D gene TRBD2, 6 bases. This TCR was recovered from an adult with an advanced solid tumor such as melanoma, head and neck, liver or kidney cancer. The sequenced sample was CD4+ or CD8+ T cells sorted from blood, obtained in a trial of the OX40 agonist ivuxolimab. CDR3 in amino acids: CASSPQRARGVETQYF. In DNA, the CDR3 is TGTGCCAGCAGTCCCCAGCGGGCCCGGGGAGTCGAGACCCAGTACTTC.